Included here is one T cell receptor beta chain sequence, with context. The sample belongs to a study of Graves' ophthalmopathy and Graves' hyperthyroidism. Researchers took RNA transcripts and amplified TCR beta CDR3 regions from them. The first round was an RT-PCR with HTBI primers, and the second round was a multiplex PCR. TCRdb independently ran MiXCR on the multiplex PCR reads; one entry per CDR3 protein. The profile shows 900,000 to 1,200,000 distinct CDR3 sequences, 35% to 40% of them singletons. The source is an adult man with Graves' hyperthyroidism. Sequenced: peripheral blood or thyroid tissue (not recorded which).

The CDR3 bases are TGTGCCAGCAGTGAAGATTTCGGGGTCCGGGGAGGCTACACCTTC. This gives the protein CASSEDFGVRGGYTF. This chain uses TRBV2 with TRBJ1-2, with D unresolved. Germline CDR1 reads SNHLY; CDR2 reads FYNNEI. Trimming pared 1 base from V and 8 bases from J, leaving 17 bases between. This CDR3 has 15 amino acids.